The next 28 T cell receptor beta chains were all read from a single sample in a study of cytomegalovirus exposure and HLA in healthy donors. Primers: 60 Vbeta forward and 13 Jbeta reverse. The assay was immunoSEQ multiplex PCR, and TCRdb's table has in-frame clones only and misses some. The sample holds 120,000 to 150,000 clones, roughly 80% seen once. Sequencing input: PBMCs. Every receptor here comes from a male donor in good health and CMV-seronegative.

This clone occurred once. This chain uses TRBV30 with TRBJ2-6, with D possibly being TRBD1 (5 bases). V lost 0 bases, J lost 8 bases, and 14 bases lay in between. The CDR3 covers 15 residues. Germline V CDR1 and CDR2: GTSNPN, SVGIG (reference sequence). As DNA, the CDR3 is TGTGCCTGGAGTGTAGGCAGGGCTGCGTCCAACGTCCTGACTTTC. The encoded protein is CAWSVGRAASNVLTF.

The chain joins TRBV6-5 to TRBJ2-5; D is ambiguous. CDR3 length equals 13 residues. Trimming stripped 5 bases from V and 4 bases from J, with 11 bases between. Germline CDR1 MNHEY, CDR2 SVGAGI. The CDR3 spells CASSRERGETQYF. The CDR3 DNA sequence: TGTGCCAGCAGTCGAGAGCGTGGAGAGACCCAGTACTTC.

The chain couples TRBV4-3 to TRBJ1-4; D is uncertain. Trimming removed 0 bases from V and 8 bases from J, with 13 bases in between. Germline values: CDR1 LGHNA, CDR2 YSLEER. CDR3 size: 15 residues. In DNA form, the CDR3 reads TGCGCCAGCAGCCAAGATCGGGTAGAGTACGAAAAACTGTTTTTT. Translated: CASSQDRVEYEKLFF.

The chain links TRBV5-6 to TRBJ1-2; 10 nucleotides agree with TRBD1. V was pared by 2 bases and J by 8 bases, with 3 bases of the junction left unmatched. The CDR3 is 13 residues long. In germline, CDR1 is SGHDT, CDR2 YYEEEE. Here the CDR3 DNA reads TGTGCCAGCAGCTTCCGGGACAGGGGCGGCTACACCTTC. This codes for CASSFRDRGGYTF.

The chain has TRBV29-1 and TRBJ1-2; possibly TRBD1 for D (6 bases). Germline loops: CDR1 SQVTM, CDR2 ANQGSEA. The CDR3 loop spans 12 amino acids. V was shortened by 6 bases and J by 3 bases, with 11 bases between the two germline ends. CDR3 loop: CSVLDSHYGYTF. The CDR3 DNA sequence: TGCAGCGTACTGGACAGCCACTATGGCTACACCTTC.

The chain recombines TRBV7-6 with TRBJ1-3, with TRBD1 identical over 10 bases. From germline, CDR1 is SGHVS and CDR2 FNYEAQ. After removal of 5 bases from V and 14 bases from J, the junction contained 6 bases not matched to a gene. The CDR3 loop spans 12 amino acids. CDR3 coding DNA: TGTGCCAGCAGCCCGGGGACAGGGGTTGTATATTTT. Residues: CASSPGTGVVYF.

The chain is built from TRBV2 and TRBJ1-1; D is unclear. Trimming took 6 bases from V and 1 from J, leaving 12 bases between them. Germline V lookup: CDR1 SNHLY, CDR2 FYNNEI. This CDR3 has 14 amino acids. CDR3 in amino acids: CASRRGDQNTEAFF. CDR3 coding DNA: TGTGCCAGCAGGCGCGGTGACCAGAACACTGAAGCTTTCTTT.

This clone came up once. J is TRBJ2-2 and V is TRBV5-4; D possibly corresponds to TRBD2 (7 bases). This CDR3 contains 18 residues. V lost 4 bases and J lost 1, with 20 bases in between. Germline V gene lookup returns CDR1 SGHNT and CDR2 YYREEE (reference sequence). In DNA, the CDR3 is TGTGCCAGCAGCCAACCCCCCAGGGGCGGGAGGAACACCGGGGAGCTGTTTTTT. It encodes CASSQPPRGGRNTGELFF.

This CDR3 reads CAISGLAGGSTDTQYF. DNA of the CDR3: TGTGCCATCAGTGGCCTAGCGGGGGGGTCCACAGATACGCAGTATTTT. The chain employs TRBV10-3 and TRBJ2-3; 12 bases are shared with TRBD2. CDR3 size: 16 residues. Germline-derived CDR1 and CDR2 are ENHRY and SYGVKD. J lost 2 bases, V lost 4 bases, and 4 bases had no gene match.

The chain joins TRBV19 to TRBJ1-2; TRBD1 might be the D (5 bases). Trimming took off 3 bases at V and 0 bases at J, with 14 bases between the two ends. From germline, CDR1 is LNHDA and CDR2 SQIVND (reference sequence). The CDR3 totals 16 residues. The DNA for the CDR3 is TGTGCCAGTAGTATTGTGGGGCCGAGGTCTAACTATGGCTACACCTTC. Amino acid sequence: CASSIVGPRSNYGYTF. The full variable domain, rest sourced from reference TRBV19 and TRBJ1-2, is DGGITQSPKYLFRKEGQNVTLSCEQNLNHDAMYWYRQDPGQGLRLIYYSQIVNDFQKGDIAEGYSVSREKKESFPLTVTSAQKNPTAFYLCASSIVGPRSNYGYTFGSGTRLTVV.

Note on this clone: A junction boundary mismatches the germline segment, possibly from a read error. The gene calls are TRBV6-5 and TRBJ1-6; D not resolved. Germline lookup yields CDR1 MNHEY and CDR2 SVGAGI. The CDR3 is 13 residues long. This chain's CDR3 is CASSYSQEGPLHF. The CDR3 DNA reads TGTGCCAGCAGCTACTCCCAAGAGGGTCCCCTCCACTTT.

The CDR3 protein is CAIRGGPGYGYTF. For the CDR3, the DNA is TGTGCCATCAGAGGGGGACCTGGCTATGGCTACACCTTC. The chain employs TRBV10-3 and TRBJ1-2, with D maybe TRBD1 (6 bases). V lost 6 bases and J 4 bases, leaving 12 bases between the germline ends. Per germline, CDR1 ENHRY and CDR2 SYGVKD. This CDR3 has 13 amino acids.

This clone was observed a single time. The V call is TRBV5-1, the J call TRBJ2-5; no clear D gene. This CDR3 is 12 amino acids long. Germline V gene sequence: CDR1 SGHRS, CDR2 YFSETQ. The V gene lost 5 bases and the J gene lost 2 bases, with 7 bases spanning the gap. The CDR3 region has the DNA TGCGCCAGCAGTGATCAGCAAGAGACCCAGTACTTC. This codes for CASSDQQETQYF.

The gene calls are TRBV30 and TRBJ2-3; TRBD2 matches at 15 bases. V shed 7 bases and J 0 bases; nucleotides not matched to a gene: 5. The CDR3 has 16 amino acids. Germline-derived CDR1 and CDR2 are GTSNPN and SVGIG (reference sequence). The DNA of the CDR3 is TGTGCCTATGGACTAGCGGGGGGGGTTAGCACAGATACGCAGTATTTT. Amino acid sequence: CAYGLAGGVSTDTQYF. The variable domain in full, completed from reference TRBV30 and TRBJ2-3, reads SQTIHQWPATLVQPVGSPLSLECTVEGTSNPNLYWYRQAAGRGLQLLFYSVGIGQISSEVPQNLSASRPQDRQFILSSKKLLLSDSGFYLCAYGLAGGVSTDTQYFGPGTRLTVL.

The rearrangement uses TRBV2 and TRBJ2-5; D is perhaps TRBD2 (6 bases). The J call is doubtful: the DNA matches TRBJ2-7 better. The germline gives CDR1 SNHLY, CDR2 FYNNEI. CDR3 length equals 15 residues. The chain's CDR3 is CASSEGGDSSYEQYF. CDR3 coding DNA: TGTGCCAGCAGTGAAGGGGGGGATAGCTCCTACGAGCAGTACTTC.

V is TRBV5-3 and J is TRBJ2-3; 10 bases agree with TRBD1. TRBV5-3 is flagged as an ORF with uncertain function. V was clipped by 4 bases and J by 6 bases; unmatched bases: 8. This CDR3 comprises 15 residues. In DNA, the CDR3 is TGTGCCAGAAGCCTGGGGACAGGGGAGTCGGATACGCAGTATTTT. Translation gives CARSLGTGESDTQYF.

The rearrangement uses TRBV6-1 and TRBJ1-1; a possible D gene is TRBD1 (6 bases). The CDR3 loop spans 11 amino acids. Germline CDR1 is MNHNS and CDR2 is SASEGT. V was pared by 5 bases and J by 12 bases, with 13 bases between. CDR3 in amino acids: CASSQTRGTFF. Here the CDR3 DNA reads TGTGCCAGCAGTCAAACCAGGGGAACTTTCTTT.

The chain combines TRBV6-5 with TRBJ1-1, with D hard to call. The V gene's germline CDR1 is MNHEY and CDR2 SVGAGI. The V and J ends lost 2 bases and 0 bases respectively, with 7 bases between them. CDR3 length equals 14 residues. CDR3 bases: TGTGCCAGCAGTTACAGTGGCTTGAACACTGAAGCTTTCTTT. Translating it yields CASSYSGLNTEAFF.

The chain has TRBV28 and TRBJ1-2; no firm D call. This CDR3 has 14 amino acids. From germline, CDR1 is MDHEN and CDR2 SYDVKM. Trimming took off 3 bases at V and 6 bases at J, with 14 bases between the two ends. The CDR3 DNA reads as TGTGCCAGCAGTTTCGCCGGGTCTACCGATGGCTACACCTTC. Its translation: CASSFAGSTDGYTF.

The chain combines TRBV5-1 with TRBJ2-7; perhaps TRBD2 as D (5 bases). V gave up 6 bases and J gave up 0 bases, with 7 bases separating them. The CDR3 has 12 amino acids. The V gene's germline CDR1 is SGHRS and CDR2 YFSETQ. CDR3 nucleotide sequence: TGCGCCAGCATCGGGGACTCCTACGAGCAGTACTTC. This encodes CASIGDSYEQYF.

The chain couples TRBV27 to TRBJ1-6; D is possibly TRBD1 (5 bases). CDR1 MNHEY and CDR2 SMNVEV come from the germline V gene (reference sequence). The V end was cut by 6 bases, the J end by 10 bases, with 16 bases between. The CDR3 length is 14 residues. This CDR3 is CASSPDTTVSPLHF. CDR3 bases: TGTGCCAGCAGCCCGGACACAACGGTGTCACCCCTCCACTTT.

The CDR3, as DNA: TGTGCCAGTAGTCTCTACCAGGGAACCCTCTACGAGCAGTACTTC. Encoded protein: CASSLYQGTLYEQYF. V usage is TRBV19 and J usage is TRBJ2-7; TRBD1 might be the D (5 bases). The CDR3 runs 15 residues. Per the germline V gene, CDR1 is LNHDA and CDR2 is SQIVND (reference sequence). With 5 bases removed from V and 3 bases from J, the gap between germline ends came to 17 bases.

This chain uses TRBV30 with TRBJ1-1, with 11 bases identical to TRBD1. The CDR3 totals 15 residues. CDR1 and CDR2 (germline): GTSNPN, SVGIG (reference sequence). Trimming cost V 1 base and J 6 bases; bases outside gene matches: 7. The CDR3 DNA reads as TGTGCCTGGAGTGGGACAGGGGGCGCGAGGGCTGAAGCTTTCTTT. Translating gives CAWSGTGGARAEAFF.

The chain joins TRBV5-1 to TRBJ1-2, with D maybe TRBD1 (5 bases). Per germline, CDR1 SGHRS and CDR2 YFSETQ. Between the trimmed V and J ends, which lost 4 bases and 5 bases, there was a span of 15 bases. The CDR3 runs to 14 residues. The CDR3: CASSGPAGGYGYTF. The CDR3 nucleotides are TGCGCCAGCAGCGGGCCCGCCGGGGGTTATGGCTACACCTTC.

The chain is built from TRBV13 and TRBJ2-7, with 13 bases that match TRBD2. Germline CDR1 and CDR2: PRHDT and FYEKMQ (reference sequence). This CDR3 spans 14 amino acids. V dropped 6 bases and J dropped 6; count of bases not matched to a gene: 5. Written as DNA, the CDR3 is TGTGCCAGCAGATCGACTAGCGGGGGGTTCGAGCAGTACTTC. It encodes CASRSTSGGFEQYF.

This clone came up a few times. CDR3 nucleotide sequence: TGTGCCAGCAGCTTGGATTCAGGACAGACCTATGGCTACACCTTC. Protein product: CASSLDSGQTYGYTF. The chain uses TRBV5-4 and TRBJ1-2; TRBD1 is a possible D gene (6 bases). CDR3 length equals 15 residues. V shed 0 bases and J shed 4 bases, with 13 bases lying between them. Germline V gene data show CDR1 as SGHNT and CDR2 as YYREEE (reference sequence). Looking up the rest from reference TRBV5-4 and TRBJ1-2 gives the full variable domain: ETGVTQSPTHLIKTRGQQVTLRCSSQSGHNTVSWYQQALGQGPQFIFQYYREEENGRGNFPPRFSGLQFPNYSSELNVNALELDDSALYLCASSLDSGQTYGYTFGSGTRLTVV.

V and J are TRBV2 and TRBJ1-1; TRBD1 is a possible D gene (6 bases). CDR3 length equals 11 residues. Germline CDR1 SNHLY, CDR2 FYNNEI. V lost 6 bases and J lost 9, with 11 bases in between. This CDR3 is CASSYDRQAFF. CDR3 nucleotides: TGTGCCAGCAGCTACGACAGGCAAGCTTTCTTT.

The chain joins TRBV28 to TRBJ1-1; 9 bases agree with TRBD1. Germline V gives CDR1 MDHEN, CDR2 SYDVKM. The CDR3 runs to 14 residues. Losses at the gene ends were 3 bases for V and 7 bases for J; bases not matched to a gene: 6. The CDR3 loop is CASSFFRGQGEAFF. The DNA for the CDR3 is TGTGCCAGCAGTTTTTTCCGGGGACAGGGTGAAGCTTTCTTT.